Below, one T cell receptor (beta chain) is given with its context. Its antigen remains unknown. The sample comes from a study of OX40 agonist ivuxolimab in advanced cancers. For the study at large: A mean age of approximately 64 years, range 23 to 79, was recorded, and roughly 80% were male. Three patients, one with hepatocellular carcinoma and two with cutaneous melanoma, responded partially. Study observations and caveats: Undetermined was the antigen specificity of the expanded peripheral T cells.

Some clones are missing from TCRdb's copy, which holds only in-frame ones; the method was immunoSEQ multiplex PCR. The sample includes roughly 71,000 clones, around 83% of them seen just once. Germline trimming cut 2 bases from V and 5 bases from J; bases unmatched to any gene: 3. Germline-derived CDR1 and CDR2 are SGHTA and FQGNSA. This CDR3 has 14 amino acids. The specimen was CD4+ or CD8+ T cells sorted from blood, collected in a trial of the OX40 agonist ivuxolimab. This receptor was taken from an adult with an advanced solid tumor such as melanoma, head and neck, liver or kidney cancer. The genes are TRBV7-2 and TRBJ2-1; 7 positions match TRBD2. This CDR3 is CASSLTLANNEQFF. CDR3 coding DNA: TGTGCCAGCAGCTTAACACTAGCGAACAATGAGCAGTTCTTC.